Presented here are 24 T cell receptor beta chains from one specimen sequenced in a study of cytomegalovirus exposure and HLA in healthy donors (dated 2017 in TCRdb). The protocol used for the library was the immunoSEQ multiplex PCR assay. The multiplex PCR relied on a mix of 60 forward primers for TCR Vbeta segments and 13 reverse primers for TCR Jbeta segments. TCRdb obtained this table from immuneACCESS and retained in-frame rearrangements with V and J assigned. These tables miss some clones; where compared with another copy, unresolved V genes account for less than half of the shortfall, and the remainder is unexplained. For this sample the table gives approximately 170,000 clones, of which roughly four fifths were detected only once. The ten top clones hold 0.65% to 0.85% of the sample. The sequenced material came from PBMCs. The origin of the receptors is a female donor in good health and CMV-seronegative.

The rearrangement links TRBV4-1 to TRBJ1-1; possibly TRBD1 for D (6 bases). Germline CDR1 is MGHRA and CDR2 is YSYEKL. Between the trimmed V and J ends, which lost 3 bases and 5 bases, there was a span of 25 bases. The CDR3 loop spans 18 amino acids. The CDR3 coding sequence is TGCGCCAGCAGCCAGGATCAGGGGAGTTTGTTTTATACGACTGAAGCTTTCTTT. The encoded protein is CASSQDQGSLFYTTEAFF.

The J gene is TRBJ1-2, the V gene TRBV4-3; the match to TRBD1 covers 9 bases. The CDR3 spans 14 residues. V gave up 0 bases and J gave up 7 bases; unmatched junction bases: 3. Germline values: CDR1 LGHNA, CDR2 YSLEER. The DNA of the CDR3 is TGCGCCAGCAGCCAAGAATGGGGACAGGGTGGCTACACCTTC. Translating gives CASSQEWGQGGYTF.

The J gene is TRBJ1-1, the V gene TRBV6-6; tentatively, D is TRBD1 (5 bases). V was clipped by 6 bases and J by 5 bases, with 19 bases between them. The germline V gene has CDR1 MNHNY and CDR2 SVGAGI (reference sequence). The CDR3 spans 15 residues. The CDR3 sequence: CASRPRGSQGTEAFF. The CDR3 nucleotides read TGTGCCAGCAGACCACGGGGGAGCCAGGGAACTGAAGCTTTCTTT.

The V gene is TRBV27, the J gene TRBJ2-7, with 11 nucleotides matching TRBD2. Germline CDR1 and CDR2: MNHEY and SMNVEV (reference sequence). With V trimmed by 8 bases and J by 6 bases, 12 bases remained unmatched. This CDR3 has 15 amino acids. CDR3 bases: TGTGCCAGCGGACGAAAACTAGCGGGAGCAGGCGAGCAGTACTTC. Protein sequence: CASGRKLAGAGEQYF.

The genes are TRBV7-9 and TRBJ1-2, with 10 bases fitting TRBD1. V lost 1 base to trimming and J lost 7 bases; unmatched junction nucleotides: 6. This CDR3 is built from 15 residues. Germline CDR1 reads SEHNR; CDR2 reads FQNEAQ (reference sequence). Here the CDR3 DNA reads TGTGCCAGCAGCTTAGATCCCGGGACAGGGGCTGGCTACACCTTC. Translating gives CASSLDPGTGAGYTF.

The chain joins TRBV5-1 to TRBJ2-7; TRBD1 agrees at 9 bases. The CDR3 consists of 14 residues. Germline loops: CDR1 SGHRS, CDR2 YFSETQ. V shed 4 bases, J shed 5 bases, and the junction held 7 bases outside the gene matches. CDR3 residues: CASSPGTGSHEQYF. The CDR3 region has the DNA TGCGCCAGCAGCCCAGGGACAGGGTCCCACGAGCAGTACTTC.

V gene TRBV27 combines with J gene TRBJ1-1; 9 bases line up with TRBD1. Germline-derived CDR1 and CDR2 are MNHEY and SMNVEV (reference sequence). This CDR3 has 14 amino acids. V dropped 5 bases and J dropped 4; count of bases not matched to a gene: 5. The CDR3 protein is CASSLPGQGTEAFF. The CDR3 DNA sequence: TGTGCCAGCAGTCTACCGGGACAGGGCACTGAAGCTTTCTTT.

The table lists this clone with a count of one. This chain connects TRBV10-3 to TRBJ2-7; the D is unclear. Per germline, CDR1 ENHRY and CDR2 SYGVKD. The CDR3 consists of 11 residues. V gave up 3 bases and J gave up 5 bases, with 5 bases separating them. This chain's CDR3 is CAISDLHEQYF. The CDR3 DNA reads as TGTGCCATCAGTGATCTACACGAGCAGTACTTC.

This chain uses TRBV4-3 with TRBJ2-1, with D hard to call. The CDR3 is 13 residues long. V was shortened by 1 base and J by 7 bases, with 8 bases between the two germline ends. Germline V gene data show CDR1 as LGHNA and CDR2 as YSLEER. CDR3 bases: TGCGCCAGCAGCCAAGTAACCCAGAATGAGCAGTTCTTC. It is translated as CASSQVTQNEQFF.

This clone was picked up one time. The chain recombines TRBV5-6 with TRBJ2-5; 10 bases map to TRBD1. The CDR3 runs 15 residues. V shed 5 bases, J shed 2 bases, and the junction held 6 bases outside the gene matches. CDR1 is SGHDT and CDR2 is YYEEEE in the germline V gene. CDR3 residues: CASSSWDRGQETQYF. As DNA, the CDR3 is TGTGCCAGCAGTTCATGGGACAGGGGACAAGAGACCCAGTACTTC.

The chain links TRBV7-2 to TRBJ2-7; D is undetermined. CDR1 and CDR2 (germline): SGHTA, FQGNSA. This CDR3 region has 14 residues. Trimming stripped 1 base from V and 2 bases from J, with 9 bases between. The DNA of the CDR3 is TGTGCCAGCAGCTTAGACGGTAATGCCTACGAGCAGTACTTC. This encodes CASSLDGNAYEQYF.

The chain has TRBV7-2 and TRBJ2-3; 10 nucleotides match TRBD2. Trimming removed 4 bases from V and 2 bases from J; junction bases left unmatched: 15. The CDR3 is made up of 19 amino acids. The germline V gene has CDR1 SGHTA and CDR2 FQGNSA. The CDR3 nucleotides read TGTGCCAGCAGCTCACCCCCTGTAACTAGCGGGACTTTCACAGATACGCAGTATTTT. Amino acids: CASSSPPVTSGTFTDTQYF.

This rearrangement joins TRBV5-6 to TRBJ2-7; 11 bases are a match to TRBD2. The CDR3 spans 16 residues. The trim removed 0 bases at V and 2 bases at J, leaving 4 bases unmatched. Germline CDR1 is SGHDT and CDR2 is YYEEEE. DNA of the CDR3: TGTGCCAGCAGCTTGGGAGGACTAGCGGGTCCCTACGAGCAGTACTTC. Translating gives CASSLGGLAGPYEQYF.

The chain is built from TRBV5-4 and TRBJ2-1; TRBD2 agrees at 15 bases. Per the germline V gene, CDR1 is SGHNT and CDR2 is YYREEE (reference sequence). The ends lost 0 bases at V and 6 bases at J; junction bases unmatched: 4. The CDR3 consists of 17 residues. The CDR3 coding sequence is TGTGCCAGCAGCTTGGAACCGGGACTAGCGGGGGGCAATGAGCAGTTCTTC. Translating gives CASSLEPGLAGGNEQFF.

The chain recombines TRBV27 with TRBJ2-7; 7 bases map to TRBD2. V lost 8 bases, J lost 3 bases, and 4 bases stayed unmatched. CDR1 is MNHEY and CDR2 is SMNVEV in the germline V gene (reference sequence). The CDR3 spans 12 residues. CDR3 in DNA: TGTGCCAGCGGACCGGGAGGCTACGAGCAGTACTTC. This encodes CASGPGGYEQYF.

The J gene is TRBJ2-3, the V gene TRBV9, with TRBD2 matching over 7 bases. This CDR3 has 17 amino acids. Germline-derived CDR1 and CDR2 are SGDLS and YYNGEE. The V gene end was trimmed by 0 bases and the J gene end by 2 bases; junction bases not matched to a gene: 9. CDR3 amino acids: CASSVGGRGRSTDTQYF. CDR3 DNA sequence: TGTGCCAGCAGCGTAGGGGGGAGGGGCAGGTCCACAGATACGCAGTATTTT.

The chain uses TRBV14 and TRBJ1-2; no clear D gene. Germline V lookup: CDR1 SGHDN, CDR2 FVKESK. Trimming stripped 4 bases from V and 3 bases from J, with 6 bases between. The CDR3 length is 12 residues. CDR3 bases: TGTGCCAGCAGCCCCGGGGACTATGGCTACACCTTC. Its protein product is CASSPGDYGYTF.

The chain uses TRBV2 and TRBJ2-7; 11 bases are shared with TRBD2. The CDR3 runs 14 residues. Trimming at V came to 6 bases and at J to 3 bases, leaving 4 bases not matched to a gene. CDR1 is SNHLY and CDR2 is FYNNEI in the germline V gene. The CDR3, as DNA: TGTGCCAGCAGCACTAGCGGGAGTCGCTACGAGCAGTACTTC. Amino acids: CASSTSGSRYEQYF.

The gene calls are TRBV5-1 and TRBJ2-7; 7 nucleotides line up with TRBD2. Per germline, CDR1 SGHRS and CDR2 YFSETQ. The V segment lost 5 bases and the J segment 6 bases; nucleotides outside the gene matches: 8. There are 13 residues in the CDR3. The CDR3 DNA follows: TGCGCCAGCAGTCTGCGGGAGTCCGGCGAGCAGTACTTC. Translated, it gives CASSLRESGEQYF.

This clone was recorded a few times. The rearrangement links TRBV19 to TRBJ1-1; D gene ambiguous. This CDR3 contains 12 residues. V shed 4 bases and J shed 0 bases, with 3 bases lying between them. CDR1 and CDR2 from the germline V gene are LNHDA and SQIVND (reference sequence). The CDR3 sequence is CASSTVNTEAFF. The CDR3 DNA reads as TGTGCCAGTAGTACTGTGAACACTGAAGCTTTCTTT.

The V gene is TRBV29-1, the J gene TRBJ2-1; D perhaps matches TRBD1 (5 bases). In germline, CDR1 is SQVTM, CDR2 ANQGSEA. V lost 7 bases and J 7 bases, leaving 14 bases between the germline ends. This CDR3 region has 12 residues. CDR3 protein: CSAARDSNEQFF. The CDR3 DNA reads as TGCAGCGCAGCTCGAGACAGTAATGAGCAGTTCTTC.

The rearrangement links TRBV10-3 to TRBJ1-6; 10 bases match TRBD1. Germline CDR1 reads ENHRY; CDR2 reads SYGVKD. The CDR3 loop spans 13 amino acids. V lost 8 bases to trimming and J lost 8 bases; unmatched junction nucleotides: 3. CDR3 sequence reads: CAIAGQGDSPLHF. CDR3 in DNA: TGTGCCATCGCCGGACAGGGGGATTCACCCCTCCACTTT.

The chain joins TRBV5-6 to TRBJ2-7; D is unclear. This CDR3 contains 13 residues. Trimming removed 4 bases from V and 3 bases from J, with 11 bases in between. Germline-derived CDR1 and CDR2 are SGHDT and YYEEEE. CDR3: CASSIWSSYEQYF. The CDR3 bases are TGTGCCAGCAGCATCTGGTCCAGCTACGAGCAGTACTTC.

V gene TRBV7-2 combines with J gene TRBJ2-1; 7 positions match TRBD2. Germline V gene sequence: CDR1 SGHTA, CDR2 FQGNSA. V lost 5 bases and J lost 8; bases outside the gene matches: 9. The length of the CDR3 is 14 residues. The CDR3 reads CASSTGLVADEQFF. The DNA for the CDR3 is TGTGCCAGCAGCACTGGACTAGTTGCCGATGAGCAGTTCTTC.